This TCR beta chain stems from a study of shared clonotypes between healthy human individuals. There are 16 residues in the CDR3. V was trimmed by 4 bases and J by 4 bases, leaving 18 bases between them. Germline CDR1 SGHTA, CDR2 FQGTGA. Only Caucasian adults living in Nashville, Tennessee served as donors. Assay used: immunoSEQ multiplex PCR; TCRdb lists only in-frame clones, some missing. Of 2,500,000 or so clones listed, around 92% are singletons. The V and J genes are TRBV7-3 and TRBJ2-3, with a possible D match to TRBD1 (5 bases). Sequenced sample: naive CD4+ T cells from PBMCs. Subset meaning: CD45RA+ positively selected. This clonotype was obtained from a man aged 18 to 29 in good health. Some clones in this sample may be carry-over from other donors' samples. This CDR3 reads CASSSLRGDTADTQYF. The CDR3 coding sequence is TGTGCCAGCAGCTCCCTAAGGGGTGACACGGCAGATACGCAGTATTTT.